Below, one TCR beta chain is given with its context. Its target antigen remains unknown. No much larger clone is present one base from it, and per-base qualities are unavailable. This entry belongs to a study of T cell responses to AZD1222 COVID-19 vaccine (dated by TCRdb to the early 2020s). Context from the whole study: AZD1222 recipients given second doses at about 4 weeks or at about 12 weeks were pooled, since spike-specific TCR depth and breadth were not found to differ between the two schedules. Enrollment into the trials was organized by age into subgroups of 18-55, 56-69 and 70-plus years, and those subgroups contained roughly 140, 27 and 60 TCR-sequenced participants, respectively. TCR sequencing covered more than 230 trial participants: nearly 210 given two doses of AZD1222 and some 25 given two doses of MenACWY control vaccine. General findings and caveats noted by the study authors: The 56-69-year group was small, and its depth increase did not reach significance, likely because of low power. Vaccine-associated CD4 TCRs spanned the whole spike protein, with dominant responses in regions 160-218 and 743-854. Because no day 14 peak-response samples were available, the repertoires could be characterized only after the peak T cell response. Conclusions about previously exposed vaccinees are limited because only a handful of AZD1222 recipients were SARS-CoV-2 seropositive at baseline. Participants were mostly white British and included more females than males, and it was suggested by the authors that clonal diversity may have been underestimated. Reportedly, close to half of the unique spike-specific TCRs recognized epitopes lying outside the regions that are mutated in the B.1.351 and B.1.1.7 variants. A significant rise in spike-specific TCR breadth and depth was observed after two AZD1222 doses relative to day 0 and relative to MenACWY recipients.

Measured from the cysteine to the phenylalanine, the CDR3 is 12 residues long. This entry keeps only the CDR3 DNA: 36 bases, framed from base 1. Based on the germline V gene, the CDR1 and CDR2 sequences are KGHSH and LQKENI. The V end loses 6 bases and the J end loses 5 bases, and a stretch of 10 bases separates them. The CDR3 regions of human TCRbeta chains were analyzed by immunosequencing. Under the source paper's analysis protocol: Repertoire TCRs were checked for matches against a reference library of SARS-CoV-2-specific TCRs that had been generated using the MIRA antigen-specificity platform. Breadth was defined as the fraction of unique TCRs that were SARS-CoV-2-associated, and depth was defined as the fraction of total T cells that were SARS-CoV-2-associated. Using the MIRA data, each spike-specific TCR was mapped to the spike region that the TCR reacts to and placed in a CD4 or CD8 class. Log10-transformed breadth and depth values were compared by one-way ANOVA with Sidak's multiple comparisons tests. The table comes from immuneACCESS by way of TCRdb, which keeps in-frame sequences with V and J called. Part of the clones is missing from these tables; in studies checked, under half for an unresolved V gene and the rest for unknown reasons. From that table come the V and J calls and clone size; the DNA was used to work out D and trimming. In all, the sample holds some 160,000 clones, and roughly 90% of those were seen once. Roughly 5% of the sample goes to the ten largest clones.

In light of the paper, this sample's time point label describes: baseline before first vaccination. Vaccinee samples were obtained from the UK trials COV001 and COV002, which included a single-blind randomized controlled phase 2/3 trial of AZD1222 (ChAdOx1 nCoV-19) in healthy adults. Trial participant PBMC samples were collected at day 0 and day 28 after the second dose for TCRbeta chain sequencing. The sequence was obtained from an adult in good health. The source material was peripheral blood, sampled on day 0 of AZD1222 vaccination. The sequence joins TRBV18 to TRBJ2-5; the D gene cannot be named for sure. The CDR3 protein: CASSRYSETQYF. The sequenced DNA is TGTGCCAGCTCGAGGTACTCGGAGACCCAGTACTTC.